This T cell receptor beta chain emerged from a study of human versus mouse CDR3 diversity and MHC coevolution. The wider study: Samples had between roughly 5.5 x 10^6 and 1.6 x 10^7 valid reads. Whole-study findings and limits: Clonal inequality was lowest in two of the three human donors. Human CDR3s averaged more deletions and insertions than mouse CDR3s.

The ends were cut back, 6 bases at V and 2 bases at J, with 11 bases in the middle. This CDR3 spans 14 amino acids. Germline values: CDR1 ENHRY, CDR2 SYGVKD. Data came from immunoSEQ multiplex PCR; TCRdb stores just in-frame clones and leaves some out. The table shows about 83,000 clones, with 80% to 95% occurring only once. This clone has only a few counts. Antigen unknown. This receptor was identified in a person aged 25 to 75 in good health. This chain links TRBV10-3 with TRBJ1-5; D gene unclear. The sequencing sample was made of naive CD4+ T cells from blood. Subset described: CD45RO-negative CD62L-positive naive CD4 T cells. CDR3 region: CAISPGLRNQPQHF. CDR3 nucleotide sequence: TGTGCCATCAGCCCGGGTTTGCGCAATCAGCCCCAGCATTTT.